These 10 T cell receptor beta chains were all obtained from the same sample, sequenced in a study of cytomegalovirus exposure and HLA in healthy donors. Some clones are missing from TCRdb's copy, which holds only in-frame ones; the method was immunoSEQ multiplex PCR. The sample lists 350,000 or so clones, 86% occurring once. Sequencing input: PBMCs. The receptors come from a woman in her late teens or twenties in good health and CMV-seronegative.

With regard to this clone: Other nucleotide sequences in the sample specify the same CDR3. The gene calls are TRBV7-9 and TRBJ1-1; D gene ambiguous. The V gene's germline CDR1 is SEHNR and CDR2 FQNEAQ (reference sequence). The CDR3 loop spans 12 amino acids. With 3 bases removed from V and 4 bases from J, the gap between germline ends came to 6 bases. The CDR3 DNA reads TGTGCCAGCAGCTTGATGAGCACTGAAGCTTTCTTT. Translation: CASSLMSTEAFF.

This clone showed up just a few times. The chain uses TRBV6-5 and TRBJ1-2; D gene unclear. Germline-derived CDR1 and CDR2 are MNHEY and SVGAGI. Deletions cut 0 bases from V and 2 bases from J, with 7 bases between. CDR3 size: 14 residues. The CDR3 region has the DNA TGTGCCAGCAGTTACTCGACGGAGAACTATGGCTACACCTTC. Translating it yields CASSYSTENYGYTF.

The sample holds one count of this clone. V usage is TRBV28 and J usage is TRBJ2-3, with 8 bases fitting TRBD1. Per the germline V gene, CDR1 is MDHEN and CDR2 is SYDVKM. With V trimmed by 3 bases and J by 8 bases, 7 bases remained unmatched. CDR3 length: 14 amino acids. CDR3 in DNA: TGTGCCAGCAGTTTTTACCAACAGGGGGGTACGCAGTATTTT. Its translation: CASSFYQQGGTQYF.

The gene calls are TRBV5-4 and TRBJ2-6, with D maybe TRBD1 (5 bases). This CDR3 is 15 amino acids long. Trimming cost V 4 bases and J 0 bases, with 8 bases left between them. CDR1 and CDR2 from the germline V gene are SGHNT and YYREEE (reference sequence). The CDR3 DNA sequence: TGTGCCAGCAGCCGAGACAGCTCTGGGGCCAACGTCCTGACTTTC. It specifies CASSRDSSGANVLTF. The variable domain in full, with the rest retrieved from reference TRBV5-4 and TRBJ2-6, is ETGVTQSPTHLIKTRGQQVTLRCSSQSGHNTVSWYQQALGQGPQFIFQYYREEENGRGNFPPRFSGLQFPNYSSELNVNALELDDSALYLCASSRDSSGANVLTFGAGSRLTVL.

This clone was recorded a few times. This rearrangement joins TRBV25-1 to TRBJ2-1, with 9 bases that match TRBD2. The CDR3 loop spans 15 amino acids. V shed 5 bases, J shed 7 bases, and the junction held 9 bases outside the gene matches. Per germline, CDR1 MGHDK and CDR2 SYGVNS. The CDR3 is CASSFPSGIINEQFF. In DNA form, the CDR3 reads TGTGCCAGCAGTTTTCCTAGCGGGATAATTAATGAGCAGTTCTTC.

V usage is TRBV5-1 and J usage is TRBJ2-3, with D possibly TRBD1 on 5 matching bases. Looked up from germline, CDR1 is SGHRS and CDR2 is YFSETQ. V was pared by 0 bases and J by 0 bases, with 17 bases between. The length of the CDR3 is 18 residues. The DNA for the CDR3 is TGCGCCAGCAGCTTGGTGGCAGGGCGCTCGTCTAGCACAGATACGCAGTATTTT. Amino acid sequence: CASSLVAGRSSSTDTQYF.

The J gene is TRBJ2-7, the V gene TRBV11-2; the D gene is possibly TRBD2 (5 bases). Germline V lookup: CDR1 SGHAT, CDR2 FQNNGV. The CDR3 contains 15 residues. Trimming cost V 0 bases and J 2 bases, with 11 bases left between them. DNA for the CDR3: TGTGCCAGCAGCTTAGATTTTGCGGGCCCCTACGAGCAGTACTTC. Its translation is CASSLDFAGPYEQYF.

The gene calls are TRBV27 and TRBJ1-2; the match to TRBD1 covers 9 bases. The CDR3 has 13 residues. V trimming: 6 bases; J trimming: 12 bases; junction bases outside the gene matches: 11. Germline V gene lookup returns CDR1 MNHEY and CDR2 SMNVEV (reference sequence). In DNA, the CDR3 is TGTGCCAGCAGGCCTCTGACAGGGGGTGAGGACACCTTC. The encoded protein is CASRPLTGGEDTF.

This chain uses TRBV6-6 with TRBJ1-4; D possibly corresponds to TRBD1 (5 bases). The germline V gene encodes CDR1 MNHNY and CDR2 SVGAGI (reference sequence). Trimming removed 4 bases from V and 2 bases from J, with 8 bases in between. The CDR3 spans 14 residues. The CDR3 spells CASSSRQTNEKLFF. CDR3 DNA sequence: TGTGCCAGCAGTTCCCGACAGACTAATGAAAAACTGTTTTTT.

The genes are TRBV10-3 and TRBJ2-1, with D unresolved. Trimming removed 0 bases at V and 12 bases at J, with 12 bases between. The V gene's germline CDR1 is ENHRY and CDR2 SYGVKD. This CDR3 comprises 13 residues. As DNA, the CDR3 is TGTGCCATCAGTGAGTCGCTAGAGGTTAGGCAGTTCTTC. Translated: CAISESLEVRQFF.